The 14 T cell receptor beta chains given below trace back to one sample, sequenced in a study of cytomegalovirus exposure and HLA in healthy donors. Some clones are missing from TCRdb's copy, which holds only in-frame ones; the method was immunoSEQ multiplex PCR. The sample lists about 200,000 clones, 81% occurring once. Sequences were obtained from PBMCs. These receptors were collected from a woman aged 25-40 years in good health and CMV-seronegative.

The chain is built from TRBV7-9 and TRBJ1-1, with 8 bases fitting TRBD1. The CDR3 contains 13 residues. The ends lost 5 bases at V and 8 bases at J; junction bases unmatched: 7. CDR1 is SEHNR and CDR2 is FQNEAQ in the germline V gene (reference sequence). CDR3 loop: CASSAGTGREAFF. The CDR3 DNA reads TGTGCCAGCAGCGCCGGGACAGGTAGGGAAGCTTTCTTT.

The table lists this clone with a count of one. The V call is TRBV7-3, the J call TRBJ2-2; TRBD2 aligns across 8 bases. The germline CDR1 and CDR2 sequences are SGHTA and FQGTGA. The CDR3 consists of 16 residues. V was clipped by 5 bases and J by 4 bases; unmatched bases: 9. CDR3 in amino acids: CASSPNAGGGTGELFF. The DNA for the CDR3 is TGTGCCAGCAGCCCGAACGCGGGGGGCGGCACCGGGGAGCTGTTTTTT.

The DNA for the CDR3 is TGCGCCAGCAGCTTGGAACAGGGGGCAATCTACGAGCAGTACTTC. Residues: CASSLEQGAIYEQYF. The V gene is TRBV5-1, the J gene TRBJ2-7; 9 bases fit TRBD1. The V and J ends lost 0 bases and 3 bases, in that order; junction bases with no gene match: 4. Germline CDR1 is SGHRS and CDR2 is YFSETQ. This CDR3 is 15 amino acids long.

The J gene is TRBJ1-4, the V gene TRBV6-1; D is ambiguous. Germline CDR1 reads MNHNS; CDR2 reads SASEGT. The CDR3 totals 17 residues. Trimming left V 3 bases short and J 6 bases short, with 20 bases between. The CDR3 DNA reads as TGTGCCAGCAGTGACAGCGGTACGGGGTTTCGTCATGAAAAACTGTTTTTT. Its translation: CASSDSGTGFRHEKLFF.

This clone has only one observation. The rearrangement joins TRBV9 to TRBJ2-3; D might be TRBD2 (5 bases). The V and J ends lost 0 bases and 0 bases respectively, with 11 bases between them. This CDR3 comprises 16 residues. The germline V gene has CDR1 SGDLS and CDR2 YYNGEE. The CDR3 region is CASSVGSGISTDTQYF. CDR3 bases: TGTGCCAGCAGCGTAGGATCGGGGATTAGCACAGATACGCAGTATTTT.

Details on this clone: Other DNA variants within this sample encode the same CDR3. The V gene is TRBV6-5, the J gene TRBJ1-2; 7 bases are a match to TRBD1. The V segment lost 5 bases and the J segment 4 bases; nucleotides outside the gene matches: 1. CDR1 is MNHEY and CDR2 is SVGAGI in the germline V gene. There are 12 residues in the CDR3. In DNA, the CDR3 is TGTGCCAGCAGTCCAGGGGGCTATGGCTACACCTTC. Translating it yields CASSPGGYGYTF.

V and J are TRBV9 and TRBJ2-3; TRBD1 matches at 9 bases. There are 15 residues in the CDR3. V lost 0 bases, J lost 4 bases, and 3 bases stayed unmatched. Germline V gene sequence: CDR1 SGDLS, CDR2 YYNGEE. The CDR3 nucleotides read TGTGCCAGCAGCGTAGAGGGGGACAGGGCAGATACGCAGTATTTT. Its translation is CASSVEGDRADTQYF.

The chain couples TRBV6-4 to TRBJ1-1, with 7 bases fitting TRBD1. This CDR3 has 14 amino acids. J gave up 1 base and V 7 bases, and 6 bases lay outside the gene matches. Germline CDR1 reads MRHNA; CDR2 reads SNTAGT. The CDR3 spells CASKPGQSNTEAFF. The CDR3, as DNA: TGTGCCAGCAAGCCGGGACAGTCGAACACTGAAGCTTTCTTT.

The chain couples TRBV6-1 to TRBJ1-1; TRBD1 is a possible D gene (6 bases). Per the germline V gene, CDR1 is MNHNS and CDR2 is SASEGT. This CDR3 comprises 14 residues. The V end was cut by 9 bases, the J end by 0 bases, with 14 bases between. In DNA form, the CDR3 reads TGTGCCAGTCGCCGGACAGAGATGAACACTGAAGCTTTCTTT. Its protein product is CASRRTEMNTEAFF.

The chain is built from TRBV7-9 and TRBJ2-5; TRBD1 matches 7 bases. The CDR3 sequence is 14 residues long. Germline CDR1 reads SEHNR; CDR2 reads FQNEAQ (reference sequence). The J segment lost 2 bases and the V segment lost 5 bases, leaving 5 bases of the junction unmatched. CDR3 protein: CASSPQGPQETQYF. CDR3 DNA: TGTGCCAGCAGCCCACAGGGGCCTCAAGAGACCCAGTACTTC.

The chain recombines TRBV7-2 with TRBJ1-3; 7 bases align to TRBD1. Trimming removed 2 bases from V and 3 bases from J; junction bases left unmatched: 7. The CDR3 is 16 residues long. From germline, CDR1 is SGHTA and CDR2 FQGNSA. This CDR3 reads CASSLRPGQFGNTIYF. CDR3 sequence (DNA): TGTGCCAGCAGCTTACGCCCGGGACAGTTTGGAAACACCATATATTTT.

This clone was counted only a few times. The chain is built from TRBV5-5 and TRBJ2-2, with 11 bases fitting TRBD2. The V segment lost 4 bases and the J segment 2 bases; nucleotides outside the gene matches: 10. Germline V gives CDR1 SGHKS, CDR2 YYEKEE (reference sequence). The CDR3 length is 18 residues. CDR3 region: CASSRLAGQGGNTGELFF. The CDR3 DNA reads TGTGCCAGCAGCCGACTAGCGGGACAAGGTGGTAACACCGGGGAGCTGTTTTTT.

The DNA of the CDR3 is TGTGCCAGTAATGACAACAGGGGGGGAAACACTGAAGCTTTCTTT. It specifies CASNDNRGGNTEAFF. The V gene is TRBV19, the J gene TRBJ1-1, with 8 bases fitting TRBD1. Per germline, CDR1 LNHDA and CDR2 SQIVND (reference sequence). The V gene end was trimmed by 7 bases and the J gene end by 2 bases; junction bases not matched to a gene: 9. The CDR3 extends over 15 amino acids. Full variable domain (missing parts from reference TRBV19 and TRBJ1-1): DGGITQSPKYLFRKEGQNVTLSCEQNLNHDAMYWYRQDPGQGLRLIYYSQIVNDFQKGDIAEGYSVSREKKESFPLTVTSAQKNPTAFYLCASNDNRGGNTEAFFGQGTRLTVV.

The rearrangement uses TRBV6-1 and TRBJ1-1; D is possibly TRBD1 (5 bases). The CDR3 covers 13 residues. V dropped 8 bases and J dropped 0 bases, with 10 bases sitting between them. Germline CDR1 and CDR2: MNHNS and SASEGT. CDR3 region: CASVQGLNTEAFF. The CDR3 nucleotides are TGTGCCAGCGTTCAGGGTTTGAACACTGAAGCTTTCTTT.